This passage covers 9 T cell receptor beta chains from one sample sequenced in a study of vaccination effects on CD4 cells after COVID-19. Cells that had been cultured for roughly eleven days were the source of isolated CD4+ T cells. Two-dose vaccination with either BNT162b2 or mRNA-1273 was given to the participants. The table came from immunoSEQ multiplex PCR; TCRdb's copy has only in-frame clones and leaves some out. The data contain about 73,000 clones, 73% of them singletons. These TCRs' antigens remain unknown. The starting material was CD4+ T cells from PBMCs cultured without peptide, obtained after COVID-19 vaccination. These receptor sequences come from a human donor who received a COVID-19 vaccine.

The chain employs TRBV28 and TRBJ2-1; D might be TRBD1 or TRBD2, each matching 8 bases. The CDR3 extends over 15 amino acids. V lost 10 bases to trimming and J lost 5 bases, with 21 bases between them. Germline loops: CDR1 MDHEN, CDR2 SYDVKM. Written as DNA, the CDR3 is TGTGCCACCCGGGAGGGGACAGGAGGTAACAATGAGCAGTTCTTC. Its translation: CATREGTGGNNEQFF.

The rearrangement joins TRBV5-1 to TRBJ1-4; 8 nucleotides match TRBD1. After removal of 4 bases from V and 7 bases from J, the junction contained 6 bases not matched to a gene. The CDR3 covers 14 residues. Germline assignment: CDR1 SGHRS and CDR2 YFSETQ. CDR3 in DNA: TGCGCCAGCAGCGTGACAGGGGAGGTTGAAAAACTGTTTTTT. Its translation: CASSVTGEVEKLFF.

The chain links TRBV9 to TRBJ2-3; D may be TRBD2 (7 bases). The V and J ends lost 0 bases and 0 bases respectively, with 11 bases between them. Germline CDR1 reads SGDLS; CDR2 reads YYNGEE. The CDR3 length is 16 residues. The CDR3 spells CASSVAGGRSTDTQYF. DNA of the CDR3: TGTGCCAGCAGCGTAGCCGGGGGGCGAAGCACAGATACGCAGTATTTT.

The rearrangement uses TRBV6-5 and TRBJ2-7; 7 bases are a match to TRBD1. Trimming removed 5 bases from V and 1 base from J; junction bases left unmatched: 2. CDR3 length: 13 amino acids. Per the germline V gene, CDR1 is MNHEY and CDR2 is SVGAGI. This CDR3 reads CASSRGQSYEQYV. The CDR3 nucleotides are TGTGCCAGCAGTAGGGGACAGTCCTACGAGCAGTACGTC.

V and J are TRBV2 and TRBJ2-3; D possibly corresponds to TRBD1 (9 bases). The V and J ends lost 5 bases and 3 bases respectively, with 15 bases between them. The V gene's germline CDR1 is SNHLY and CDR2 FYNNEI. This CDR3 comprises 15 residues. The CDR3 here is CASSLAGTGTDTQYF. The CDR3 coding sequence is TGTGCCAGCAGTTTAGCGGGGACAGGGACAGATACGCAGTATTTT.

This clone was observed once. This chain joins TRBV4-3 and TRBJ2-5; tentatively, D is TRBD2 (6 bases). The germline V and J ends were trimmed by 3 bases and 3 bases, with 11 bases remaining between them. The germline CDR1 and CDR2 sequences are LGHNA and YSLEER. The CDR3 contains 14 residues. The CDR3 region is CASSQGGVEETQYF. The CDR3 bases are TGCGCCAGCAGCCAGGGGGGAGTTGAAGAGACCCAGTACTTC.

The chain links TRBV19 to TRBJ2-2; D ambiguous. Germline V CDR1 and CDR2: LNHDA, SQIVND (reference sequence). CDR3 length: 15 amino acids. Trimming removed 11 bases from V and 0 bases from J, with 16 bases in between. Written as DNA, the CDR3 is TGTGCCCTCAACGTGGGCAGCGCGAACACCGGGGAGCTGTTTTTT. Translated: CALNVGSANTGELFF.

The chain is built from TRBV28 and TRBJ1-5; D is ambiguous. V dropped 7 bases and J dropped 0 bases, with 13 bases sitting between them. The germline V gene encodes CDR1 MDHEN and CDR2 SYDVKM. The CDR3 runs 15 residues. The chain's CDR3 is CASTHPQNSNQPQHF. The CDR3 nucleotides are TGTGCCAGCACTCATCCGCAGAATAGCAATCAGCCCCAGCATTTT.

This chain connects TRBV19 to TRBJ1-5, with D possibly being TRBD1 (6 bases). The CDR3 spans 14 residues. The V gene lost 7 bases and the J gene lost 4 bases, with 14 bases spanning the gap. Germline V gives CDR1 LNHDA, CDR2 SQIVND (reference sequence). CDR3 nucleotides: TGTGCCAGTACTACGGACAGACTAAATCAGCCCCAGCATTTT. It encodes CASTTDRLNQPQHF.